This T cell receptor beta chain was documented in a study of cytomegalovirus exposure and HLA in healthy donors. Study findings and constraints: TCR sequences were mostly rare, though some public TCRs occurred in many donors. Using the classifier, cytomegalovirus status was reportedly diagnosed with high specificity and sensitivity.

This clone was observed a single time. What it binds is unknown. Donors came from a validation cohort of some 130 subjects, distinct from the first 666-subject cohort. CDR1 and CDR2 (germline): SNHLY, FYNNEI. Deletions cut 0 bases from V and 10 bases from J, with 22 bases between. CDR3 size: 17 residues. Using immunoSEQ multiplex PCR, the repertoire was profiled, and TCRdb retains in-frame clones only, with some absent. The sample lists some 110,000 clones, about 88% occurring once. The rearrangement joins TRBV2 to TRBJ2-1, with D perhaps matching TRBD2 (6 bases). The sample comprised PBMCs. This clonotype was sampled from a man aged 18 to 29 in good health and CMV-seropositive. The CDR3 DNA reads TGTGCCAGCAGTGAAGCCTATTCCGCCGGGGGATTGGGGGAGCAGTTCTTC. Translated: CASSEAYSAGGLGEQFF.